The 10 T cell receptor beta chains listed next were all sequenced from one sample in a study of shared clonotypes between healthy human individuals. The method was immunoSEQ multiplex PCR; TCRdb's version includes in-frame clones alone and lacks a portion of them. The table records millions of clones, about 92% of them present only once. The material sequenced was naive CD4+ T cells sorted from blood. Subset noted: CD45RA+ positively selected. The origin of the receptors is a man aged 18 to 29 in good health.

CDR3 coding DNA: TGTGCCAGCACAGGGATCATTCAGTACTTC. It is translated as CASTGIIQYF. This chain joins TRBV6-1 and TRBJ2-4, with D possibly TRBD1 on 5 matching bases. Germline CDR1 MNHNS, CDR2 SASEGT. The CDR3 runs to 10 residues. V lost 7 bases and J 9 bases, leaving 7 bases between the germline ends.

Regarding this clone: The same CDR3 is also encoded by other DNA sequences in this sample. The chain recombines TRBV9 with TRBJ2-7, with 9 bases aligning to TRBD2. The CDR3 sequence is 15 residues long. J lost 1 base, V lost 0 bases, and 2 bases had no gene match. Germline loops: CDR1 SGDLS, CDR2 YYNGEE. As DNA, the CDR3 is TGTGCCAGCAGCGTAGCAGCGGGAGGTTCCTACGAGCAGTACTTC. This gives the protein CASSVAAGGSYEQYF.

The CDR3 coding sequence is TGCGCCAGCAGGTCCGGGACTAGCGGGCCCTACAATGAGCAGTTCTTC. It specifies CASRSGTSGPYNEQFF. The chain couples TRBV5-1 to TRBJ2-1; TRBD2 agrees at 12 bases. This CDR3 is built from 16 residues. Trimming took 5 bases from V and 2 from J; bases not matched to a gene: 5. CDR1 and CDR2 (germline): SGHRS, YFSETQ.

The rearrangement joins TRBV6-5 to TRBJ2-7; D might be TRBD1 (5 bases). This CDR3 spans 14 amino acids. V was pared by 8 bases and J by 2 bases, with 16 bases between. The germline V gene encodes CDR1 MNHEY and CDR2 SVGAGI. The CDR3 region has the DNA TGTGCCAGCTCATCGGACATTCACCCCTACGAGCAGTACTTC. Its protein is CASSSDIHPYEQYF.

The chain carries TRBV7-3 and TRBJ2-3; 14 positions agree with TRBD2. This CDR3 has 16 residues. The V segment lost 4 bases and the J segment 5 bases; nucleotides outside the gene matches: 5. Germline loops: CDR1 SGHTA, CDR2 FQGTGA. The CDR3 DNA follows: TGTGCCAGCAGCTCTAGGACTAGCGGGGGGAAAGATACGCAGTATTTT. Its protein product is CASSSRTSGGKDTQYF.

This clone has just one count. This sequence joins TRBV7-2 and TRBJ2-3, with D possibly TRBD2 on 5 matching bases. Trimming pared 5 bases from V and 0 bases from J, leaving 15 bases between. Germline loops: CDR1 SGHTA, CDR2 FQGNSA. The CDR3 extends over 16 amino acids. The CDR3 reads CASSRALLGSTDTQYF. The CDR3 DNA reads as TGTGCCAGCAGCCGCGCGCTACTAGGAAGCACAGATACGCAGTATTTT.

The DNA of the CDR3 is TGTGCCAGCAGCCCCGACTTAGCAGATACGCAGTATTTT. The encoded protein is CASSPDLADTQYF. This chain connects TRBV7-3 to TRBJ2-3; no clear D. Germline lookup yields CDR1 SGHTA and CDR2 FQGTGA. Trimming stripped 5 bases from V and 4 bases from J, with 10 bases between. The CDR3 totals 13 residues.

In DNA, the CDR3 is TGTGCCAGCAGCGTAGAACAGACAGCTGGGGCCAACGTCCTGACTTTC. Protein: CASSVEQTAGANVLTF. The V and J genes are TRBV9 and TRBJ2-6; D possibly corresponds to TRBD1 (5 bases). CDR3 length: 16 amino acids. Trimming stripped 0 bases from V and 2 bases from J, with 9 bases between. Germline V lookup: CDR1 SGDLS, CDR2 YYNGEE. The variable domain in full, with the rest retrieved from reference TRBV9 and TRBJ2-6, is DSGVTQTPKHLITATGQRVTLRCSPRSGDLSVYWYQQSLDQGLQFLIQYYNGEERAKGNILERFSAQQFPDLHSELNLSSLELGDSALYFCASSVEQTAGANVLTFGAGSRLTVL.

The chain carries TRBV5-1 and TRBJ2-7; 8 nucleotides agree with TRBD2. CDR3 length: 14 amino acids. Per germline, CDR1 SGHRS and CDR2 YFSETQ. Trimming cost V 10 bases and J 3 bases; bases outside gene matches: 12. Here the CDR3 reads CASTPGLDYYEQYF. For the CDR3, the DNA is TGCGCCTCCACCCCGGGACTAGACTACTACGAGCAGTACTTC.

The table lists this clone with a count of one. The gene calls are TRBV11-2 and TRBJ2-1; TRBD1 aligns across 9 bases. Germline V gene lookup returns CDR1 SGHAT and CDR2 FQNNGV. The CDR3 has 15 amino acids. Trimming cost V 1 base and J 9 bases; bases outside gene matches: 7. CDR3 bases: TGTGCCAGCAGCTTAGGTTGGACAGGGGCGGTTGAGCAGTTCTTC. Translation: CASSLGWTGAVEQFF.